This is a list of T cell receptor beta chains from one sample in a study of T cells in localized non-small cell lung cancer. Profiled with immunoSEQ multiplex PCR; TCRdb holds only in-frame clones, not every one. The sample has around 140,000 clones, roughly nine tenths seen once. Sequences were derived from peripheral blood, sampled before any cancer treatment. The receptors were gathered from a female donor of 60 years or more with stage I lung adenocarcinoma. Each CDR3 is given with its conserved first and last residue. The D gene is left open where the match is weak. Where a row states a size, it is once, few, many or the class of an expanded clone; other rows omit it.

V gene: TRBV30
D gene: TRBD2
clone size: NA
J gene: TRBJ2-5
CDR3 protein: CAAGGGTETQYF
CDR3 DNA: TGTGCCGCTGGGGGGGGGACTGAGACCCAGTACTTC

V gene: TRBV7-8
D gene: NA
clone size: NA
J gene: TRBJ2-3
CDR3 protein: CASTFLSSTDTQYF
CDR3 DNA: TGTGCCAGCACCTTTTTGTCTAGCACAGATACGCAGTATTTT

V gene: TRBV18
D gene: NA
clone size: once
J gene: TRBJ1-1
CDR3 protein: CASSPEQGEAFF
CDR3 DNA: TGTGCCAGCTCACCCGAACAGGGAGAAGCTTTCTTT

V gene: TRBV9
D gene: TRBD2
clone size: NA
J gene: TRBJ2-2
CDR3 protein: CASGVSGRAGELFF
CDR3 DNA: TGTGCCAGCGGGGTTAGCGGGAGGGCCGGGGAGCTGTTTTTT

V gene: TRBV29-1
D gene: NA
clone size: NA
J gene: TRBJ2-7
CDR3 protein: CSVDTSYEQYF
CDR3 DNA: TGCAGCGTAGATACTAGTTACGAGCAGTACTTC

V gene: TRBV15
D gene: NA
clone size: NA
J gene: TRBJ1-1
CDR3 protein: CATRYGELNTEAFF
CDR3 DNA: TGTGCCACCAGATACGGGGAGCTGAACACTGAAGCTTTCTTT

V gene: TRBV7-9
D gene: NA
clone size: NA
J gene: TRBJ1-4
CDR3 protein: CASSWDGGEKLFF
CDR3 DNA: TGTGCCAGCAGCTGGGACGGGGGCGAAAAACTGTTTTTT

V gene: TRBV5-1
D gene: TRBD1
clone size: once
J gene: TRBJ2-7
CDR3 protein: CASSSAGQGSYEQYF
CDR3 DNA: TGCGCCAGCAGCTCGGCGGGACAGGGATCCTACGAGCAGTACTTC

V gene: TRBV29-1
D gene: NA
clone size: NA
J gene: TRBJ2-4
CDR3 protein: CSVEWQGGTKNIQYF
CDR3 DNA: TGCAGCGTTGAGTGGCAGGGGGGTACCAAAAACATTCAGTACTTC

V gene: TRBV7-2
D gene: NA
clone size: NA
J gene: TRBJ2-1
CDR3 protein: CASSAIAESSYNEQFF
CDR3 DNA: TGTGCCAGCAGCGCGATAGCGGAAAGCTCCTACAATGAGCAGTTCTTC

V gene: TRBV6-1
D gene: NA
clone size: NA
J gene: TRBJ1-1
CDR3 protein: CASSPGYTEAFF
CDR3 DNA: TGTGCCAGCAGTCCAGGGTACACTGAAGCTTTCTTT

V gene: TRBV11-2
D gene: TRBD2
clone size: NA
J gene: TRBJ2-2
CDR3 protein: CASSLVSGRDGGELFF
CDR3 DNA: TGTGCCAGCAGCTTAGTCAGCGGGAGGGATGGCGGGGAGCTGTTTTTT

V gene: TRBV4-1
D gene: TRBD2
clone size: NA
J gene: TRBJ2-5
CDR3 protein: CASSPVTGGRETQYF
CDR3 DNA: TGCGCCAGCAGCCCTGTGACGGGAGGTCGAGAGACCCAGTACTTC

V gene: TRBV28
D gene: NA
clone size: NA
J gene: TRBJ2-1
CDR3 protein: CASSPQRGIRPNEQFF
CDR3 DNA: TGTGCCAGCAGTCCGCAGAGGGGTATCCGCCCCAATGAGCAGTTCTTC

V gene: TRBV6-6
D gene: NA
clone size: NA
J gene: TRBJ2-2
CDR3 protein: CAMKSSTNTGELFF
CDR3 DNA: TGTGCCATGAAGTCCTCAACGAACACCGGGGAGCTGTTTTTT

V gene: TRBV6-6
D gene: NA
clone size: NA
J gene: TRBJ2-7
CDR3 protein: CASSDTGTLNEYF
CDR3 DNA: TGTGCCAGCAGTGATACCGGGACCCTCAATGAGTACTTC

V gene: TRBV28
D gene: TRBD1
clone size: NA
J gene: TRBJ2-3
CDR3 protein: CASSPSGQGITDTQYF
CDR3 DNA: TGTGCCAGCAGTCCCTCGGGACAGGGAATCACAGATACGCAGTATTTT

V gene: TRBV6-6
D gene: NA
clone size: NA
J gene: TRBJ2-1
CDR3 protein: CASSETGTPYNEQFF
CDR3 DNA: TGTGCCAGCAGTGAGACCGGGACACCATACAATGAGCAGTTCTTC

V gene: TRBV19
D gene: NA
clone size: NA
J gene: TRBJ2-7
CDR3 protein: CASSILGGTSYEQYF
CDR3 DNA: TGTGCCAGTAGTATACTGGGTGGGACATCCTACGAGCAGTACTTC

V gene: TRBV2
D gene: NA
clone size: NA
J gene: TRBJ2-1
CDR3 protein: CASTRAAGEQFF
CDR3 DNA: TGTGCCAGCACTAGGGCTGCCGGGGAGCAGTTCTTC

V gene: TRBV7-9
D gene: NA
clone size: NA
J gene: TRBJ2-1
CDR3 protein: CASNTYVTPGNEQFF
CDR3 DNA: TGTGCCAGCAACACCTATGTTACCCCGGGCAATGAGCAGTTCTTC

V gene: TRBV29-1
D gene: TRBD1
clone size: NA
J gene: TRBJ2-5
CDR3 protein: CSFKGQGGRQETQYF
CDR3 DNA: TGCAGCTTCAAGGGACAGGGAGGCCGCCAAGAGACCCAGTACTTC

V gene: TRBV5-1
D gene: NA
clone size: NA
J gene: TRBJ1-1
CDR3 protein: CASSLANVLNTEAFF
CDR3 DNA: TGCGCCAGCAGCTTGGCGAACGTACTGAACACTGAAGCTTTCTTT

V gene: TRBV28
D gene: NA
clone size: NA
J gene: TRBJ1-1
CDR3 protein: CASSLLGETEAFF
CDR3 DNA: TGTGCCAGCAGTTTGTTGGGGGAGACTGAAGCTTTCTTT

V gene: TRBV30
D gene: NA
clone size: NA
J gene: TRBJ2-2
CDR3 protein: CAQVPAGNTGELFF
CDR3 DNA: TGTGCCCAAGTCCCGGCGGGGAACACCGGGGAGCTGTTTTTT

V gene: TRBV27
D gene: NA
clone size: once
J gene: TRBJ2-5
CDR3 protein: CASSLGDQETQYF
CDR3 DNA: TGTGCCAGCAGTTTGGGGGACCAAGAGACCCAGTACTTC

V gene: TRBV4-1
D gene: NA
clone size: NA
J gene: TRBJ2-3
CDR3 protein: CASSPPSGATRTDTQYF
CDR3 DNA: TGCGCCAGCAGCCCCCCTTCTGGGGCGACGCGCACAGATACGCAGTATTTT

V gene: TRBV6-1
D gene: NA
clone size: NA
J gene: TRBJ2-3
CDR3 protein: CASMGQTHDTQYF
CDR3 DNA: TGTGCCAGCATGGGCCAAACCCACGATACGCAGTATTTT

V gene: TRBV1
D gene: NA
clone size: NA
J gene: TRBJ2-3
CDR3 protein: CTSSQVGTSDSTDTQYF
CDR3 DNA: TGCACCAGCAGCCAAGTGGGGACTAGCGATAGCACAGATACGCAGTATTTT

V gene: TRBV7-9
D gene: TRBD2
clone size: NA
J gene: TRBJ2-1
CDR3 protein: CASSFVGNRGERFF
CDR3 DNA: TGTGCCAGCAGCTTCGTTGGGAACCGGGGGGAGCGGTTCTTC

V gene: TRBV2
D gene: NA
clone size: NA
J gene: TRBJ1-3
CDR3 protein: CASRLSGNTIYF
CDR3 DNA: TGTGCCAGCCGCCTCTCTGGAAACACCATATATTTT

V gene: TRBV6-1
D gene: NA
clone size: once
J gene: TRBJ1-6
CDR3 protein: CASSERQGSSYNSPLHF
CDR3 DNA: TGTGCCAGCAGTGAGAGGCAGGGAAGCTCCTATAATTCACCCCTCCACTTT

V gene: TRBV10-3
D gene: TRBD1
clone size: NA
J gene: TRBJ1-5
CDR3 protein: CASRTGRNQPQHF
CDR3 DNA: TGTGCCAGTAGGACAGGCCGCAATCAGCCCCAGCATTTT

V gene: TRBV9
D gene: NA
clone size: NA
J gene: TRBJ1-4
CDR3 protein: CASSVEGGQNEKLFF
CDR3 DNA: TGTGCCAGCAGCGTAGAGGGAGGGCAGAATGAAAAACTGTTTTTT

V gene: TRBV28
D gene: NA
clone size: NA
J gene: TRBJ1-2
CDR3 protein: CASSRGRPGVYGYTF
CDR3 DNA: TGTGCCAGCAGTCGAGGCAGGCCGGGAGTCTATGGCTACACCTTC

V gene: TRBV5-1
D gene: NA
clone size: NA
J gene: TRBJ2-5
CDR3 protein: CASSLGAGGSETQYF
CDR3 DNA: TGCGCCAGCAGCTTGGGGGCTGGGGGTTCAGAGACCCAGTACTTC

V gene: TRBV10-1
D gene: TRBD1
clone size: NA
J gene: TRBJ2-7
CDR3 protein: CASRPGQGDEQYF
CDR3 DNA: TGCGCCAGCAGGCCCGGACAGGGAGACGAGCAGTACTTC

V gene: TRBV9
D gene: TRBD1
clone size: NA
J gene: TRBJ1-4
CDR3 protein: CASSVSSGTGGTNEKLFF
CDR3 DNA: TGTGCCAGCAGCGTATCCTCCGGGACAGGGGGCACTAATGAAAAACTGTTTTTT

V gene: TRBV7-6
D gene: TRBD1
clone size: NA
J gene: TRBJ1-1
CDR3 protein: CASSPEAGGYTEAFF
CDR3 DNA: TGTGCCAGCAGCCCCGAGGCAGGGGGGTACACTGAAGCTTTCTTT

V gene: TRBV25-1
D gene: NA
clone size: NA
J gene: TRBJ1-4
CDR3 protein: CASSDRVSTNEKLFF
CDR3 DNA: TGTGCCAGCAGCGATAGGGTGTCAACTAATGAAAAACTGTTTTTT

V gene: TRBV7-9
D gene: NA
clone size: NA
J gene: TRBJ1-4
CDR3 protein: CASSGSRATNEKLFF
CDR3 DNA: TGTGCCAGCAGCGGGAGTCGGGCAACTAATGAAAAACTGTTTTTT

V gene: TRBV18
D gene: NA
clone size: NA
J gene: TRBJ2-7
CDR3 protein: CASSPPDPRSEQYF
CDR3 DNA: TGTGCCAGCTCGCCACCGGACCCGAGGTCCGAGCAGTACTTC

V gene: TRBV2
D gene: TRBD2
clone size: NA
J gene: TRBJ2-7
CDR3 protein: CASMVGGSDEQYF
CDR3 DNA: TGTGCCAGCATGGTGGGAGGGTCCGACGAGCAGTACTTC

V gene: TRBV9
D gene: NA
clone size: NA
J gene: TRBJ2-1
CDR3 protein: CASSVALMAGSSYNEQFF
CDR3 DNA: TGTGCCAGCAGCGTAGCTCTAATGGCAGGGAGCTCCTACAATGAGCAGTTCTTC

V gene: TRBV29-1
D gene: NA
clone size: NA
J gene: TRBJ1-1
CDR3 protein: CSGLEEEAFF
CDR3 DNA: TGCAGCGGGTTGGAAGAGGAAGCTTTCTTT

V gene: TRBV28
D gene: NA
clone size: NA
J gene: TRBJ2-1
CDR3 protein: CASITHESREQFF
CDR3 DNA: TGTGCCAGCATTACCCACGAATCTCGAGAGCAGTTCTTC

V gene: TRBV11-2
D gene: TRBD2
clone size: NA
J gene: TRBJ2-5
CDR3 protein: CASSLSSGRETQYF
CDR3 DNA: TGTGCCAGCAGCTTATCGAGCGGGAGAGAGACCCAGTACTTC

V gene: TRBV29-1
D gene: NA
clone size: NA
J gene: TRBJ1-1
CDR3 protein: CSVEDLMAEAFF
CDR3 DNA: TGCAGCGTTGAAGATCTTATGGCTGAAGCTTTCTTT

V gene: TRBV19
D gene: NA
clone size: NA
J gene: TRBJ1-4
CDR3 protein: CASSSVLEKLFF
CDR3 DNA: TGTGCCAGTTCGAGTGTGCTTGAAAAACTGTTTTTT

V gene: TRBV9
D gene: NA
clone size: NA
J gene: TRBJ2-7
CDR3 protein: CASSAGLVYEQYF
CDR3 DNA: TGTGCCAGCAGCGCGGGACTGGTCTACGAGCAGTACTTC

V gene: TRBV5-1
D gene: NA
clone size: NA
J gene: TRBJ2-3
CDR3 protein: CASSLRPGWDTQYF
CDR3 DNA: TGCGCCAGCAGCTTGCGCCCGGGGTGGGATACGCAGTATTTT

V gene: TRBV18
D gene: TRBD2
clone size: NA
J gene: TRBJ2-3
CDR3 protein: CASSQNQLAADTQYF
CDR3 DNA: TGTGCCAGCTCACAAAATCAACTAGCGGCAGATACGCAGTATTTT

V gene: TRBV9
D gene: NA
clone size: NA
J gene: TRBJ2-2
CDR3 protein: CASSVSNGELFF
CDR3 DNA: TGTGCCAGCAGCGTCAGTAACGGGGAGCTGTTTTTT

V gene: TRBV11-3
D gene: TRBD1
clone size: NA
J gene: TRBJ2-7
CDR3 protein: CASSLGPTGSYEQYF
CDR3 DNA: TGTGCCAGCAGCTTAGGCCCGACAGGGTCCTACGAGCAGTACTTC